This TCR beta chain stems from a study of cytomegalovirus exposure and HLA in healthy donors. Across the whole study: Previous work identified 95 million to 120 million unique TCR beta sequences from around 200 million T cells.

Whole-study findings and limits: After further analysis at a later stage, 15,000 to 20,000 TCR beta sequences were associated with HLA alleles at 0.05 false discovery rate. As a later analysis showed, a missense DCLRE1C variant was linked to trimming of TCR beta V- and J-genes. It was assumed in the presence/absence analyses that sequencing depth was roughly uniform across donors.

PCR used 60 Vbeta primers and 13 Jbeta primers. Assay used: immunoSEQ multiplex PCR; TCRdb lists only in-frame clones, some missing. Found here are approximately 110,000 clones, nearly 70% of them singletons; the top ten hold about 5.7%. The CDR3 contains 14 residues. Germline CDR1 is GTSNPN and CDR2 is SVGIG (reference sequence). V lost 8 bases and J 0 bases, leaving 17 bases between the germline ends. Notes on this clone: Its antigen is not known.

The chain carries TRBV30 and TRBJ2-7; weak D call: TRBD2 (6 bases). The receptor's source is a woman in her 70s in good health and CMV-seropositive. Sequencing was performed on PBMCs. The CDR3 region has the DNA TGTGCCGGGTACGGCCTGGAGGGCTCCTACGAGCAGTACTTC. It yields the protein CAGYGLEGSYEQYF.